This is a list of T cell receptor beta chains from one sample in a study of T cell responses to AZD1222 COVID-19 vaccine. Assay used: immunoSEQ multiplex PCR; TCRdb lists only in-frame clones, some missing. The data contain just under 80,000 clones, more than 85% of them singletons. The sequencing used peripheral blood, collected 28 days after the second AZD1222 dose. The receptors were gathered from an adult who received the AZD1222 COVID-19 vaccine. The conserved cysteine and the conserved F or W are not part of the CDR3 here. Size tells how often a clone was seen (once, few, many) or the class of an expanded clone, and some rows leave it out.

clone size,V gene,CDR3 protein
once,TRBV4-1,ASSSLVKTSSYEQY
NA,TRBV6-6,ASSPRGLASKEKLF
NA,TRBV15,ATSRDLTGTGTSYEQY
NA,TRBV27,ASSSVSGSEAF
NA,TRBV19,ARTTGVKSSYEQY
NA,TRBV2,ASGGHYTEAF
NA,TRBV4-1,ASSPGPVGGEKLF
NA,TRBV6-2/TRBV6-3,ASSSGPANTEAF
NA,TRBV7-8,ASSFSLAGVYEQY
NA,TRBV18,ASSPSGQGHSPLH
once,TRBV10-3,AITSGNTGELF
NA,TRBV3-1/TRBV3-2,ASSQGYITEAF
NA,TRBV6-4,ASSRDYPNEQF
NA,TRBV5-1,ASSLEPNTGELF
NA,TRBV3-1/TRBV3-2,ASRQGPEQY
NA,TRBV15,ATSRVQGATTEAF
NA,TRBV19,ASYEGANVLT
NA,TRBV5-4,ASSLGIRDGDEKLF
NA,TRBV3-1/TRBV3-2,ASSRTSISYEQY
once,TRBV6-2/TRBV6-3,ASSYFMSDTQY
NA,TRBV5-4,ASSLVQAADTQY
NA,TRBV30,AWSVDRVGEQY
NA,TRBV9,ASSPSGNRGRNSPLH
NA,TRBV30,AWRSSANYGYT
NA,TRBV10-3,AISPGRGLNEQY
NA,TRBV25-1,ASRIGGGGELF